The rows below give T cell receptor beta chains drawn from one sample of a study of shared clonotypes between healthy human individuals. The protocol was immunoSEQ multiplex PCR, while the TCRdb copy is restricted to in-frame clones and leaves out a portion. The profile shows a few million clones, about 93% of them singletons. Sequenced: naive CD8+ T cells from PBMCs. These receptor sequences come from a man between 18 and 35 years old in good health. Some clones in this sample may be carry-over from other donors' samples. The CDR3 runs from the conserved cysteine through the conserved F or W. The D gene is left open where the match is weak. Some rows mark clone size as missing; the rest say once, few, many or name a class of expanded clone.

J gene | clone size | D gene | V gene | CDR3 length | CDR3 DNA | CDR3 protein
TRBJ1-1 | - | - | TRBV28 | 16 | TGTGCCAGCAGTCCGGTTGGTGAAGGGACGAACACTGAAGCTTTCTTT | CASSPVGEGTNTEAFF
TRBJ2-7 | - | - | TRBV30 | 15 | TGTGCCTGGAGTGTTCAGATAGGACCCTCCTACGAGCAGTACTTC | CAWSVQIGPSYEQYF
TRBJ1-1 | - | - | TRBV29-1 | 14 | TGCAGCGTTGAAAAAGGGCAGAGGAACACTGAAGCTTTCTTT | CSVEKGQRNTEAFF
TRBJ2-3 | - | TRBD1 | TRBV28 | 12 | TGTGCCAGCAGTTGGGGGGACAGGGGCGAGTATTTT | CASSWGDRGEYF
TRBJ2-4 | - | - | TRBV4-1 | 12 | TGCGCCAGCAGCCCATATTCGGACATTCAGTACTTC | CASSPYSDIQYF
TRBJ1-1 | - | - | TRBV28 | 15 | TGTGCCAGCAGTTACCCTGGGGGGGGTAACACTGAAGCTTTCTTT | CASSYPGGGNTEAFF
TRBJ2-7 | - | TRBD1 | TRBV19 | 14 | TGTGCCAGTAGTGCGAGACAGGGGTCTCACGAGCAGTACTTC | CASSARQGSHEQYF
TRBJ2-1 | - | - | TRBV13 | 13 | TGTGCCAGCAGCCCAGACTCCGCCAATGAGCAGTTCTTC | CASSPDSANEQFF
TRBJ2-1 | - | - | TRBV19 | 13 | TGTGCCAGTCGGGACGGTCAGATATATGAGCAGTTCTTC | CASRDGQIYEQFF
TRBJ1-2 | - | - | TRBV7-6 | 14 | TGTGCCAGCAGCTTAGATGGGTTTGGCTATGGCTACACCTTC | CASSLDGFGYGYTF
TRBJ2-7 | - | TRBD1 | TRBV7-2 | 14 | TGTGCCAGCAGCCCTGGGACAGGGAACTACGAGCAGTACTTC | CASSPGTGNYEQYF
TRBJ2-5 | - | TRBD2 | TRBV27 | 14 | TGTGCCAGCGGACTAGCGGGAGCACAGGAGACCCAGTACTTC | CASGLAGAQETQYF
TRBJ1-2 | - | - | TRBV7-9 | 14 | TGTGCCAGCAGCTTAGAGCCAGATAACTATGGCTACACCTTC | CASSLEPDNYGYTF
TRBJ2-7 | - | - | TRBV30 | 14 | TGTGCCTGGAGCCTTGGGGTCACCGACTACGAGCAGTACTTC | CAWSLGVTDYEQYF
TRBJ1-2 | - | - | TRBV4-1 | 16 | TGCGCCAGCAGCCACAATACGGCCTCAGGGGACTATGGCTACACCTTC | CASSHNTASGDYGYTF
TRBJ2-5 | - | TRBD2 | TRBV5-6 | 17 | TGTGCCAGCAGCAACGGACTAGCGGGATGGTACCAAGAGACCCAGTACTTC | CASSNGLAGWYQETQYF
TRBJ2-3 | - | - | TRBV7-8 | 16 | TGTGCCAGCAGCTTCTTGATTGGGGCGGGACCAGATACGCAGTATTTT | CASSFLIGAGPDTQYF
TRBJ1-1 | - | - | TRBV7-8 | 13 | TGTGCCAGCAGCTTAGCGGGTGGCAGTGAAGCTTTCTTT | CASSLAGGSEAFF
TRBJ1-4 | - | - | TRBV10-3 | 13 | TGTGCCACCTTGGGTTTGGATGGGGGAAAACTGTTTTTT | CATLGLDGGKLFF
TRBJ2-5 | - | - | TRBV5-1 | 16 | TGCGCCAGCAGCTTGGACTATGGTGCAGTCCGGGAGACCCAGTACTTC | CASSLDYGAVRETQYF
TRBJ2-7 | - | - | TRBV7-2 | 14 | TGTGCCAGCAGCACCACCGAAGGCGGCTACGAGCAGTACTTC | CASSTTEGGYEQYF
TRBJ2-7 | - | - | TRBV10-2 | 12 | TGCGCCAGCAGATCTCCGGGTTACGAGCAGTACTTC | CASRSPGYEQYF
TRBJ1-1 | - | - | TRBV9 | 13 | TGTGCCAGCAGCGCTAATTCGAACACTGAAGCTTTCTTT | CASSANSNTEAFF
TRBJ2-1 | - | - | TRBV29-1 | 12 | TGCAGCGTTGAATTTTTCTACAATGAGCAGTTCTTC | CSVEFFYNEQFF
TRBJ1-1 | few | - | TRBV16 | 14 | TGTGCCAGCAGCCAATCGGACGGCCCCACTGAAGCTTTCTTT | CASSQSDGPTEAFF
TRBJ2-1 | - | TRBD1 | TRBV4-3 | 18 | TGCGCCAGCAGCCGGAAAACCGGGACAGGGAACCCATACAATGAGCAGTTCTTC | CASSRKTGTGNPYNEQFF
TRBJ2-4 | - | TRBD1 | TRBV7-9 | 15 | TGTGCCAGCAGCCCCCGGCGGGACAGGGAGAACATTCAGTACTTC | CASSPRRDRENIQYF
TRBJ2-5 | - | TRBD2 | TRBV14 | 16 | TGTGCCAGCAGCCAAGTGGCGGGGGAAGGTGAGGAGACCCAGTACTTC | CASSQVAGEGEETQYF
TRBJ1-2 | - | - | TRBV2 | 13 | TGTGCCAGCAGTGAGGCGGAGGGAGGTGGCTACACCTTC | CASSEAEGGGYTF
TRBJ2-1 | few | - | TRBV9 | 14 | TGTGCCAGCAGCGGACCCAGACTAGGGAGTGAGCAGTTCTTC | CASSGPRLGSEQFF